The 31 T cell receptor beta chains below come from one sample, sequenced in a study of T cell responses to AZD1222 COVID-19 vaccine. TCRdb keeps only in-frame clones here, not all; method: immunoSEQ multiplex PCR. Among fewer than 300,000 clones listed, 90% to 95% were seen once. Here the sequenced sample was peripheral blood, taken on day 0 of AZD1222 vaccination. The receptors come from an adult in good health.

The sample holds one count of this clone. The chain is built from TRBV4-1 and TRBJ1-5, with D maybe TRBD1 (6 bases). This CDR3 region has 13 residues. The ends were cut back, 2 bases at V and 9 bases at J, with 11 bases in the middle. From germline, CDR1 is MGHRA and CDR2 YSYEKL. CDR3 sequence reads: CASSQPGGRPQHF. The DNA for the CDR3 is TGCGCCAGCAGCCAACCCGGGGGCCGGCCCCAGCATTTT.

The rearrangement uses TRBV18 and TRBJ2-1; 9 nucleotides align to TRBD1. Losses at the gene ends were 3 bases for V and 6 bases for J; bases not matched to a gene: 6. The CDR3 length is 15 residues. Germline V gives CDR1 KGHSH, CDR2 LQKENI. CDR3 residues: CASSPRDRVSNEQFF. CDR3 DNA sequence: TGTGCCAGCTCACCGCGGGACAGGGTGAGCAATGAGCAGTTCTTC.

The rearrangement joins TRBV13 to TRBJ2-2; D is possibly TRBD2 (7 bases). Germline values: CDR1 PRHDT, CDR2 FYEKMQ (reference sequence). V was cut by 2 bases and J by 4 bases, with 8 bases left in between. CDR3 length: 14 amino acids. The CDR3 DNA reads TGTGCCAGCAGCTTAAGGGGGGGCACCGGGGAGCTGTTTTTT. Amino acids: CASSLRGGTGELFF. The variable domain in full, completed from reference TRBV13 and TRBJ2-2, reads AAGVIQSPRHLIKEKRETATLKCYPIPRHDTVYWYQQGPGQDPQFLISFYEKMQSDKGSIPDRFSAQQFSDYHSELNMSSLELGDSALYFCASSLRGGTGELFFGEGSRLTVL.

CDR3 in DNA: TGTGCCAGCAGACAGGGAGGTTCCTACGAGCAGTACTTC. Its protein is CASRQGGSYEQYF. The V call is TRBV28, the J call TRBJ2-7; D could derive from TRBD1 or TRBD2 (6 bases each). CDR1 is MDHEN, CDR2 SYDVKM, per germline. Trimming stripped 6 bases from V and 1 base from J, with 10 bases between. The length of the CDR3 is 13 residues.

The chain couples TRBV7-2 to TRBJ1-1, with 7 bases aligning to TRBD1. The CDR3 length is 13 residues. V shed 4 bases and J 10 bases; nucleotides not matched to a gene: 9. Germline V gene lookup returns CDR1 SGHTA and CDR2 FQGNSA. CDR3 loop: CASSSREGASAFF. The CDR3 coding sequence is TGTGCCAGCAGCTCCCGGGAGGGGGCTTCAGCTTTCTTT.

CDR3 in amino acids: CASTGQTVYGYTF. The CDR3 bases are TGTGCCAGCACCGGTCAGACAGTCTATGGCTACACCTTC. This rearrangement joins TRBV28 to TRBJ1-2; weak D call: TRBD1 (5 bases). Per the germline V gene, CDR1 is MDHEN and CDR2 is SYDVKM. V shed 7 bases and J shed 4 bases, with 13 bases lying between them. The CDR3 has 13 residues.

This clone came up once. The V gene is TRBV9, the J gene TRBJ2-2; tentative D call: TRBD2 (5 bases). Trimming took 5 bases from V and 4 from J, leaving 9 bases between them. In germline, CDR1 is SGDLS, CDR2 YYNGEE. The CDR3 covers 13 residues. The chain's CDR3 is CASRIEGTGELFF. The CDR3 coding sequence is TGTGCCAGCAGGATAGAGGGCACCGGGGAGCTGTTTTTT. Full variable domain (rest looked up from reference TRBV9 and TRBJ2-2): DSGVTQTPKHLITATGQRVTLRCSPRSGDLSVYWYQQSLDQGLQFLIQYYNGEERAKGNILERFSAQQFPDLHSELNLSSLELGDSALYFCASRIEGTGELFFGEGSRLTVL.

This chain connects TRBV24-1 to TRBJ1-6; 8 bases fit TRBD1. CDR1 KGHDR and CDR2 SFDVKD come from the germline V gene. J gave up 6 bases and V 6 bases, and 6 bases lay outside the gene matches. This CDR3 has 15 amino acids. The CDR3 sequence is CATSSGQGGNSPLHF. As DNA, the CDR3 is TGTGCCACCAGTTCCGGACAGGGAGGTAATTCACCCCTCCACTTT.

The chain joins TRBV30 to TRBJ2-1; 7 bases agree with TRBD2. With V trimmed by 2 bases and J by 4 bases, 14 bases remained unmatched. Looked up from germline, CDR1 is GTSNPN and CDR2 is SVGIG (reference sequence). This CDR3 has 17 amino acids. This CDR3 reads CAWSPRLTSPWYNEQFF. In nucleotides, the CDR3 is TGTGCCTGGAGTCCTCGACTGACTAGCCCATGGTACAATGAGCAGTTCTTC.

The V and J genes are TRBV4-2 and TRBJ2-6; D gene uncertain. CDR3 length: 16 residues. CDR1 is LGHNA and CDR2 is YNFKEQ in the germline V gene. The V and J ends lost 0 bases and 0 bases respectively, with 6 bases between them. CDR3 sequence: CASSQDSSSGANVLTF. The CDR3, as DNA: TGTGCCAGCAGCCAAGATTCCAGCTCTGGGGCCAACGTCCTGACTTTC.

The chain links TRBV5-1 to TRBJ1-4; D unresolved. The germline V and J ends were trimmed by 0 bases and 8 bases, with 14 bases remaining between them. Germline V gene sequence: CDR1 SGHRS, CDR2 YFSETQ. The CDR3 loop spans 15 amino acids. The CDR3 DNA sequence: TGCGCCAGCAGCTTGGAAGGGCGAGAATGGGAAAAACTGTTTTTT. This encodes CASSLEGREWEKLFF.

The sample holds one count of this clone. The rearrangement links TRBV5-1 to TRBJ2-5; D unresolved. From germline, CDR1 is SGHRS and CDR2 YFSETQ. V was cut by 7 bases and J by 5 bases, with 3 bases left in between. The CDR3 has 9 amino acids. CDR3 coding DNA: TGCGCCAGCGCGGAGACCCAGTACTTC. Translated: CASAETQYF. Combining the CDR3 with reference TRBV5-1 and TRBJ2-5 gives the whole variable domain KAGVTQTPRYLIKTRGQQVTLSCSPISGHRSVSWYQQTPGQGLQFLFEYFSETQRNKGNFPGRFSGRQFSNSRSEMNVSTLELGDSALYLCASAETQYFGPGTRLLVL.

The chain carries TRBV19 and TRBJ2-1; 9 bases agree with TRBD1. The CDR3 length is 16 residues. Germline CDR1 LNHDA, CDR2 SQIVND (reference sequence). V shed 3 bases and J 2 bases; nucleotides not matched to a gene: 5. The CDR3 sequence: CASSITGGRTYNEQFF. CDR3 DNA: TGTGCCAGTAGTATTACAGGGGGCAGAACCTACAATGAGCAGTTCTTC.

This chain joins TRBV3-1 (or the pseudogene TRBV3-2) and TRBJ2-1; TRBD2 matches at 12 bases. The CDR3 contains 15 residues. Germline assignment: CDR1 LGHDT and CDR2 YNNKEL (reference sequence). The V and J ends lost 5 bases and 6 bases, in that order; junction bases with no gene match: 5. The CDR3 DNA sequence: TGTGCCAGCAGCACTATGGGACTAGCGGGCAATGAGCAGTTCTTC. Amino acids: CASSTMGLAGNEQFF.

V usage is TRBV7-8 and J usage is TRBJ2-7; 10 nucleotides align to TRBD2. Germline CDR1 reads SGHVS; CDR2 reads FQNEAQ. This CDR3 comprises 14 residues. V shed 4 bases, J shed 0 bases, and the junction held 0 bases outside the gene matches. CDR3 DNA sequence: TGTGCCAGCAGCTCTAGCGGGAGCTCCTACGAGCAGTACTTC. It is translated as CASSSSGSSYEQYF.

The CDR3 DNA is TGTGCCAGCAGCTTAGACCCATATCCGGGTACCGAGCAGTACTTC. The encoded protein is CASSLDPYPGTEQYF. The chain carries TRBV7-2 and TRBJ2-7, with D hard to call. Looked up from germline, CDR1 is SGHTA and CDR2 is FQGNSA. The CDR3 extends over 15 amino acids. V was trimmed by 1 base and J by 6 bases, leaving 16 bases between them.

The chain links TRBV18 to TRBJ2-7; 8 bases are a match to TRBD2. From germline, CDR1 is KGHSH and CDR2 LQKENI. Unmatched junction bases numbered 1, after V lost 5 bases and J lost 4 bases. The CDR3 runs to 12 residues. The CDR3 here is CASSSGGYEQYF. CDR3 sequence (DNA): TGTGCCAGCTCATCGGGGGGGTACGAGCAGTACTTC. The full variable domain, with the rest looked up from reference TRBV18 and TRBJ2-7, is NAGVMQNPRHLVRRRGQEARLRCSPMKGHSHVYWYRQLPEEGLKFMVYLQKENIIDESGMPKERFSAEFPKEGPSILRIQQVVRGDSAAYFCASSSGGYEQYFGPGTRLTVT.

This chain joins TRBV27 and TRBJ2-6; no firm D call. The ends were cut back, 3 bases at V and 0 bases at J, with 9 bases in the middle. CDR3 length equals 16 residues. The germline CDR1 and CDR2 sequences are MNHEY and SMNVEV (reference sequence). The CDR3 loop is CASSFVGASGANVLTF. DNA for the CDR3: TGTGCCAGCAGTTTTGTGGGTGCCTCTGGGGCCAACGTCCTGACTTTC.

The V call is TRBV14, the J call TRBJ2-5, with TRBD2 identical over 11 bases. After removal of 4 bases from V and 4 bases from J, the junction contained 8 bases not matched to a gene. Germline V gives CDR1 SGHDN, CDR2 FVKESK. CDR3 size: 16 residues. The CDR3 sequence is CASSRVAGGLRETQYF. As DNA, the CDR3 is TGTGCCAGCAGCCGCGTAGCGGGGGGGTTACGAGAGACCCAGTACTTC.

The CDR3 reads CASRGEGRANYGYTF. The CDR3 DNA reads TGTGCCAGCAGGGGGGAGGGGAGGGCTAACTATGGCTACACCTTC. The chain combines TRBV27 with TRBJ1-2; tentative D call: TRBD1 (5 bases). Trimming pared 6 bases from V and 0 bases from J, leaving 14 bases between. Germline assignment: CDR1 MNHEY and CDR2 SMNVEV (reference sequence). This CDR3 has 15 residues.

This chain uses TRBV7-8 with TRBJ2-1, with a weak D call TRBD2 (7 bases). Germline V gives CDR1 SGHVS, CDR2 FQNEAQ. The CDR3 consists of 15 residues. The ends were cut back, 3 bases at V and 4 bases at J, with 13 bases in the middle. The CDR3 region is CASSLSGGEYNEQFF. Written as DNA, the CDR3 is TGTGCCAGCAGCTTGTCGGGGGGCGAATACAATGAGCAGTTCTTC.

This sequence joins TRBV5-8 and TRBJ1-3; no reliable D call. CDR3 length: 14 residues. The V gene's germline CDR1 is SGHTS and CDR2 YDEGEE. Between the trimmed V and J ends, which lost 1 base and 4 bases, there was a span of 9 bases. The CDR3 is CASSLQRGGNTIYF. The CDR3 DNA reads as TGTGCCAGCAGCTTGCAGCGCGGGGGAAACACCATATATTTT.

The J gene is TRBJ2-7, the V gene TRBV28, with TRBD2 as a possible D gene (6 bases). V was shortened by 4 bases and J by 4 bases, with 14 bases between the two germline ends. The CDR3 totals 14 residues. Germline CDR1 and CDR2: MDHEN and SYDVKM. The CDR3 DNA reads as TGTGCCAGCAGTTCCCCCGGACTAAAATACGAGCAGTACTTC. Protein product: CASSSPGLKYEQYF.

This clone was found once. Other DNA sequences in this sample translate to the same CDR3. The chain employs TRBV2 and TRBJ1-1; 8 bases are a match to TRBD1. With V trimmed by 6 bases and J by 6 bases, 3 bases remained unmatched. Germline values: CDR1 SNHLY, CDR2 FYNNEI. The CDR3 has 12 amino acids. The DNA of the CDR3 is TGTGCCAGCAGAGACAGGGGACCTGAAGCTTTCTTT. The encoded protein is CASRDRGPEAFF.

This clone occurred a few times. J is TRBJ1-2 and V is TRBV15; D gene unclear. V was pared by 0 bases and J by 3 bases, with 14 bases between. This CDR3 region has 16 residues. CDR1 is LNHNV and CDR2 is YYDKDF in the germline V gene (reference sequence). CDR3 sequence (DNA): TGTGCCACCAGCAGAGAGGTGGCAGGATCCTACTATGGCTACACCTTC. It specifies CATSREVAGSYYGYTF. The full variable domain, with the rest looked up from reference TRBV15 and TRBJ1-2, is DAMVIQNPRYQVTQFGKPVTLSCSQTLNHNVMYWYQQKSSQAPKLLFHYYDKDFNNEADTPDNFQSRRPNTSFCFLDIRSPGLGDTAMYLCATSREVAGSYYGYTFGSGTRLTVV.

This chain links TRBV5-1 with TRBJ1-1, with TRBD1 identical over 7 bases. V dropped 0 bases and J dropped 6; count of bases not matched to a gene: 8. Germline CDR1 reads SGHRS; CDR2 reads YFSETQ. This CDR3 has 15 residues. CDR3 sequence (DNA): TGCGCCAGCAGCTTGGCAGGTAGGGGGCAATCTGAAGCTTTCTTT. Encoded protein: CASSLAGRGQSEAFF.

The chain couples TRBV27 to TRBJ1-1; D might be TRBD1 (6 bases). Trimming left V 3 bases short and J 8 bases short, with 16 bases between. The V gene's germline CDR1 is MNHEY and CDR2 SMNVEV (reference sequence). This CDR3 contains 14 residues. The CDR3 reads CASSFLGGPGEAFF. CDR3 DNA sequence: TGTGCCAGCAGTTTTTTAGGGGGTCCCGGCGAAGCTTTCTTT.

This clone showed up just once. The same CDR3 also results from other DNA sequences found in this sample. This chain joins TRBV7-9 and TRBJ2-7, with D perhaps TRBD2 (6 bases). From germline, CDR1 is SEHNR and CDR2 FQNEAQ (reference sequence). This CDR3 has 14 amino acids. The V gene lost 5 bases and the J gene lost 3 bases, with 14 bases spanning the gap. The CDR3 DNA reads as TGTGCCAGCAGCCGAGGAGGGGCTAACTACGAGCAGTACTTC. It encodes CASSRGGANYEQYF. The whole variable domain, remainder taken from reference TRBV7-9 and TRBJ2-7, is DTGVSQNPRHKITKRGQNVTFRCDPISEHNRLYWYRQTLGQGPEFLTYFQNEAQLEKSRLLSDRFSAERPKGSFSTLEIQRTEQGDSAMYLCASSRGGANYEQYFGPGTRLTVT.

On this clone itself: The same CDR3 is also encoded by other DNA sequences in this sample. This rearrangement joins TRBV7-9 to TRBJ2-5; 9 bases map to TRBD2. J gave up 4 bases and V 3 bases, and 3 bases lay outside the gene matches. CDR1 SEHNR and CDR2 FQNEAQ come from the germline V gene (reference sequence). This CDR3 contains 14 residues. In DNA form, the CDR3 reads TGTGCCAGCAGCTTCGGCGGGAGGGGAGAGACCCAGTACTTC. It translates to CASSFGGRGETQYF.

The V and J genes are TRBV7-9 and TRBJ2-2, with TRBD1 as a possible D gene (6 bases). Deletions cut 1 base from V and 6 bases from J, with 9 bases between. Germline V gene data show CDR1 as SEHNR and CDR2 as FQNEAQ (reference sequence). CDR3 length: 14 amino acids. The CDR3 region is CASSLDRDPGELFF. The DNA for the CDR3 is TGTGCCAGCAGCTTAGACAGGGATCCCGGGGAGCTGTTTTTT. The whole variable domain, remainder taken from reference TRBV7-9 and TRBJ2-2, is DTGVSQNPRHKITKRGQNVTFRCDPISEHNRLYWYRQTLGQGPEFLTYFQNEAQLEKSRLLSDRFSAERPKGSFSTLEIQRTEQGDSAMYLCASSLDRDPGELFFGEGSRLTVL.

The gene calls are TRBV14 and TRBJ1-1; D gene unclear. Germline assignment: CDR1 SGHDN and CDR2 FVKESK. V gave up 5 bases and J gave up 1 base, with 8 bases separating them. The CDR3 runs to 13 residues. CDR3 sequence: CASSSSQNTEAFF. CDR3 nucleotides: TGTGCCAGCAGCTCCTCGCAGAACACTGAAGCTTTCTTT.